One sample yielded the 23 T cell receptor beta chains listed below, sequenced in a study of post-analysis software for immune sequencing data. Notes on the study in general: Several TRBV segments occurring more often in patients than controls included TRBV5-6, TRBV5-1 and TRBV20-1.

Prepared TCR beta cDNA libraries contained unique molecular identifiers. One entry per CDR3 protein, called by TCRdb with MiXCR from the PCR reads. The sample has roughly 700,000 distinct CDR3 sequences, 25% to 30% seen once. Their recognized antigens are unknown. Sample: blood. These receptors originate from a girl between 5 and 17 years old with multiple sclerosis.

This clonotype occurred many times. The chain recombines TRBV4-3 with TRBJ2-7; D remains unclear. In germline, CDR1 is LGHNA, CDR2 YSLEER. The CDR3 is 14 residues long. The germline V and J ends were trimmed by 1 base and 7 bases, with 14 bases remaining between them. The CDR3 spells CASSQGTPGGEQYF. CDR3 DNA sequence: TGCGCCAGCAGCCAAGGCACTCCCGGTGGGGAGCAGTACTTC.

This clonotype was counted between two and nine times. This chain links TRBV5-8 with TRBJ2-4; the match to TRBD2 covers 13 bases. The J call may be wrong; the DNA end is better matched by TRBJ2-7. The germline V gene encodes CDR1 SGHTS and CDR2 YDEGEE. This CDR3 is 15 amino acids long. In DNA, the CDR3 is TGTGCCAGCAGCCCACGGACTAGCGGGAGCCGCGAGCAGTACTTC. This translates into CASSPRTSGSREQYF.

This clonotype occurred a few times. The V and J genes are TRBV5-1 and TRBJ2-4; 7 bases fit TRBD2. V shed 0 bases, J shed 2 bases, and the junction held 14 bases outside the gene matches. CDR1 and CDR2 from the germline V gene are SGHRS and YFSETQ. CDR3 size: 19 residues. The CDR3 protein is CASSLADWLGGSTKNIQYF. As DNA, the CDR3 is TGCGCCAGCAGCTTGGCCGATTGGCTGGGGGGGTCAACCAAAAACATTCAGTACTTC.

There are many counts of this clonotype. This chain connects TRBV2 to TRBJ1-5; D gene uncertain. Germline-derived CDR1 and CDR2 are SNHLY and FYNNEI. Trimming stripped 4 bases from V and 5 bases from J, with 12 bases between. The CDR3 is 14 residues long. CDR3 sequence reads: CASSGTSTDQPQHF. CDR3 nucleotides: TGTGCCAGCAGTGGGACCAGTACAGATCAGCCCCAGCATTTT.

The chain links TRBV27 to TRBJ2-5; 8 nucleotides match TRBD2. The CDR3 spans 14 residues. CDR1 is MNHEY, CDR2 SMNVEV, per germline (reference sequence). V lost 5 bases to trimming and J lost 9 bases; unmatched junction nucleotides: 11. CDR3 sequence: CASSPGLAPTSQYF. CDR3 sequence (DNA): TGTGCCAGCAGTCCCGGACTAGCTCCTACGTCCCAGTACTTC.

The rearrangement uses TRBV5-1 and TRBJ2-1; TRBD2 matches 11 bases. This CDR3 region has 17 residues. Per the germline V gene, CDR1 is SGHRS and CDR2 is YFSETQ. Trimming cost V 4 bases and J 1 base; bases outside gene matches: 7. The DNA for the CDR3 is TGCGCCAGCAGCCCGCCCGGACTAGCGGGTTCCTACAATGAGCAGTTCTTC. This codes for CASSPPGLAGSYNEQFF.

There are a few counts of this clonotype. This chain links TRBV3-1 with TRBJ2-4; perhaps D is TRBD1 or TRBD2 (5 bases each). The J call may be in error: the DNA end matches TRBJ2-7 better. This CDR3 comprises 17 residues. CDR1 is LGHDT and CDR2 is YNNKEL in the germline V gene (reference sequence). In DNA form, the CDR3 reads TGTGCCAGCAGCCAAGATCATCGGTCAGGGCGGAGGTACGAGCAGTACTTC. This encodes CASSQDHRSGRRYEQYF.

This rearrangement joins TRBV4-3 to TRBJ1-5, with D perhaps matching TRBD1 (5 bases). V lost 4 bases to trimming and J lost 8 bases, with 15 bases between them. The germline V gene has CDR1 LGHNA and CDR2 YSLEER. This CDR3 contains 14 residues. The CDR3 here is CASSPQGEVEPQHF. CDR3 DNA: TGCGCCAGCAGCCCGCAAGGGGAAGTGGAGCCCCAGCATTTT.

The chain has TRBV9 and TRBJ2-7; the D gene is possibly TRBD2 (5 bases). The CDR3 loop spans 13 amino acids. Trimming stripped 3 bases from V and 6 bases from J, with 13 bases between. Germline lookup yields CDR1 SGDLS and CDR2 YYNGEE. CDR3 residues: CASSAALAGEQYF. CDR3 coding DNA: TGTGCCAGCAGCGCGGCCCTAGCTGGCGAGCAGTACTTC.

This clonotype showed up many times. The chain has TRBV5-1 and TRBJ2-7; 11 bases line up with TRBD2. The length of the CDR3 is 16 residues. After removal of 0 bases from V and 2 bases from J, the junction contained 4 bases not matched to a gene. Germline CDR1 reads SGHRS; CDR2 reads YFSETQ. Here the CDR3 reads CASSLGLAGGTYEQYF. CDR3 nucleotides: TGCGCCAGCAGCTTGGGTCTAGCGGGAGGCACCTACGAGCAGTACTTC.

This clonotype was observed a handful of times. CDR3 nucleotide sequence: TGCAGCGTTTTAGGGCAAACTCTCTACAATGAGCAGTACTTC. Amino acid sequence: CSVLGQTLYNEQYF. The V call is TRBV29-1, the J call TRBJ2-5; D is unclear. This CDR3 region has 14 residues. CDR1 and CDR2 from the germline V gene are SQVTM and ANQGSEA. V was shortened by 5 bases and J by 11 bases, with 24 bases between the two germline ends.

This clonotype was detected many times. The chain employs TRBV20-1 and TRBJ2-1; D assignment may be TRBD1 or TRBD2 (6 bases each). The CDR3 loop spans 18 amino acids. In germline, CDR1 is DFQATT, CDR2 SNEGSKA (reference sequence). The V gene lost 5 bases and the J gene lost 0 bases, with 23 bases spanning the gap. CDR3 residues: CSASLGGGPTSSYNEQFF. CDR3 nucleotides: TGCAGTGCTTCACTGGGGGGCGGGCCGACGAGCTCCTACAATGAGCAGTTCTTC.

V gene TRBV7-9 combines with J gene TRBJ2-6; 9 nucleotides agree with TRBD2. The CDR3 covers 20 residues. V gave up 3 bases and J gave up 2 bases; unmatched junction bases: 14. Germline V gene data show CDR1 as SEHNR and CDR2 as FQNEAQ (reference sequence). The CDR3 bases are TGTGCCAGCAGCTTCCGGGGGCTAGCGGGGCCCGGGGCTGGGGCCAACGTCCTGACTTTC. This sequence encodes CASSFRGLAGPGAGANVLTF.

This clonotype was detected a few times. V is TRBV7-2 and J is TRBJ1-5; D gene ambiguous. The germline gives CDR1 SGHTA, CDR2 FQGNSA. Trimming cost V 3 bases and J 9 bases, with 12 bases left between them. The CDR3 is made up of 13 amino acids. The CDR3 DNA sequence: TGTGCCAGCAGCTTCTCGGGGAAGGGGCCCCAGCATTTT. Amino acids: CASSFSGKGPQHF.

The CDR3 DNA sequence: TGCGCCAGCAGCCCGTGGACGGGCACAGATACGCAGTATTTT. Amino acids: CASSPWTGTDTQYF. The chain has TRBV4-1 and TRBJ2-3; D gene uncertain. V was trimmed by 4 bases and J by 1 base, leaving 9 bases between them. CDR1 MGHRA and CDR2 YSYEKL come from the germline V gene. There are 14 residues in the CDR3.

V and J are TRBV4-2 and TRBJ1-5; D not resolved. This CDR3 comprises 14 residues. The germline CDR1 and CDR2 sequences are LGHNA and YNFKEQ. V was clipped by 6 bases and J by 7 bases, with 16 bases between them. The CDR3 is CASSNEANNQPQHF. The DNA for the CDR3 is TGTGCCAGCAGTAACGAGGCCAATAACCAGCCCCAGCATTTT.

This clonotype was seen repeatedly, ten times or more. V usage is TRBV10-3 and J usage is TRBJ2-7; D may correspond to TRBD1 or TRBD2 (5 bases each). V was trimmed by 11 bases and J by 0 bases, leaving 20 bases between them. The V gene's germline CDR1 is ENHRY and CDR2 SYGVKD. The CDR3 spans 15 residues. The CDR3 region has the DNA TGTGCCGTCGAATCATCGGGGCCCTCCTCCTACGAGCAGTACTTC. Translated: CAVESSGPSSYEQYF.

Concerning this clonotype: This may be a read error, as it is one base from a much larger clone. The chain links TRBV9 to TRBJ2-5; D remains ambiguous. The CDR3 sequence is 11 residues long. Looked up from germline, CDR1 is SGDLS and CDR2 is YYNGEE. Trimming took 0 bases from V and 5 from J, leaving 2 bases between them. CDR3 DNA: TGTGCCAGCAGCGTAGCGGAGACCCAGTACTTC. It encodes CASSVAETQYF.

The V gene is TRBV20-1, the J gene TRBJ2-4; D remains unclear. Trimming took off 1 base at V and 3 bases at J, with 10 bases between the two ends. Germline values: CDR1 DFQATT, CDR2 SNEGSKA (reference sequence). The CDR3 is 14 residues long. The DNA of the CDR3 is TGCAGTGCTAGAGTTGCCCCCAGCAAAAACATTCAGTACTTC. Its translation: CSARVAPSKNIQYF.

This clonotype was recorded many times. CDR3 region: CASSLALAQETQYF. The CDR3 DNA is TGTGCCAGCAGTTTAGCGTTAGCCCAAGAGACCCAGTACTTC. The chain combines TRBV12-3 or TRBV12-4 with TRBJ2-5; D ambiguous. This CDR3 is 14 amino acids long. The V and J ends lost 0 bases and 1 base respectively, with 6 bases between them.

This clonotype was picked up a small number of times. The chain employs TRBV5-1 and TRBJ1-1; 9 nucleotides line up with TRBD1. From germline, CDR1 is SGHRS and CDR2 YFSETQ. The CDR3 is 15 residues long. Trimming at V came to 4 bases and at J to 3 bases, leaving 7 bases not matched to a gene. This chain's CDR3 is CASSATGQGDTEAFF. The CDR3 nucleotides are TGCGCCAGCAGCGCCACGGGACAGGGTGACACTGAAGCTTTCTTT. Filled out from reference TRBV5-1 and TRBJ1-1, the complete variable domain reads KAGVTQTPRYLIKTRGQQVTLSCSPISGHRSVSWYQQTPGQGLQFLFEYFSETQRNKGNFPGRFSGRQFSNSRSEMNVSTLELGDSALYLCASSATGQGDTEAFFGQGTRLTVV.

This clonotype came up a few times. The rearrangement joins TRBV12-3 or TRBV12-4 to TRBJ1-6; D uncertain. CDR3 size: 14 residues. Trimming took off 3 bases at V and 8 bases at J, with 11 bases between the two ends. CDR3 loop: CASSFTQIYSPLHF. CDR3 bases: TGTGCCAGCAGTTTTACCCAGATCTATTCACCCCTCCACTTT.

The genes are TRBV5-4 and TRBJ2-5, with TRBD1 matching over 7 bases. The end of the DNA is better explained by TRBJ2-7, so the J call may be wrong. Germline CDR1 reads SGHNT; CDR2 reads YYREEE (reference sequence). This CDR3 spans 14 amino acids. Here the CDR3 reads CASSLDRGSSEQYF. CDR3 in DNA: TGTGCCAGCAGCTTGGACAGGGGATCTTCCGAGCAGTACTTC.